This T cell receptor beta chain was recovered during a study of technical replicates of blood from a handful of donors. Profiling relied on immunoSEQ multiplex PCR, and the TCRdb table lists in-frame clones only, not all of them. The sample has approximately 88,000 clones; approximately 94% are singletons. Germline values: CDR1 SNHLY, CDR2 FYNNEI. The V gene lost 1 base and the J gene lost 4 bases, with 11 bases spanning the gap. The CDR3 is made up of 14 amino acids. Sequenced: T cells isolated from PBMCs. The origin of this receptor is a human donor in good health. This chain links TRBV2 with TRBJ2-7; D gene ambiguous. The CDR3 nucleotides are TGTGCCAGCAGTGAAGGCCAGGATTTATACGAGCAGTACTTC. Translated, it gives CASSEGQDLYEQYF.